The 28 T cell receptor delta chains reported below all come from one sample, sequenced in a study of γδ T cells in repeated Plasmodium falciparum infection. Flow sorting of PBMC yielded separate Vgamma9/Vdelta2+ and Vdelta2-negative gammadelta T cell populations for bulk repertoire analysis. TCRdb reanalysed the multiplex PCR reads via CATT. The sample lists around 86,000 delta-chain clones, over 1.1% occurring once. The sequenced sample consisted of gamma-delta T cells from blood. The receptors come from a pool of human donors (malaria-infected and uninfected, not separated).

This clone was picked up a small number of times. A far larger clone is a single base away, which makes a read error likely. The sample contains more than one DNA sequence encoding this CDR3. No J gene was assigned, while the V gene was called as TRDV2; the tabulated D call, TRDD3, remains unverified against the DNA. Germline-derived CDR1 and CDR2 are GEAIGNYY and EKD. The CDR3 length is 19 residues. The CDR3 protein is CACPEAWGIRSWDTRQMFF. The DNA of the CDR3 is TGTGCCTGTCCCGAGGCCTGGGGGATACGCTCCTGGGACACCCGACAAATGTTTTTC.

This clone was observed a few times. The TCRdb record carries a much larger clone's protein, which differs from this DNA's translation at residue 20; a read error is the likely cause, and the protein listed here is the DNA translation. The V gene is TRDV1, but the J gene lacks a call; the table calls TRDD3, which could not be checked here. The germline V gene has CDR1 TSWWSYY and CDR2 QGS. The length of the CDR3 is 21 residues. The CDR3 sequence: CALGEPPFPSIGGYGADKLTF. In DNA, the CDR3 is TGTGCTCTTGGGGAACCCCCCTTCCCCTCAATCGGGGGATACGGGGCCGATAAACTCACCTTT.

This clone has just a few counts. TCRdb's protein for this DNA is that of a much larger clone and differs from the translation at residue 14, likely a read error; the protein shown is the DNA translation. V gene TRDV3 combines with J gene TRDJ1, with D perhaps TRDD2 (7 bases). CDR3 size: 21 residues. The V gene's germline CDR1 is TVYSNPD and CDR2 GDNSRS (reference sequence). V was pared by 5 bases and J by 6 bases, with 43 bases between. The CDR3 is CARTSPSLPYLLYLGINKLIF. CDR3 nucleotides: TGTGCCCGAACCTCGCCAAGCCTTCCTTATCTACTGTACTTGGGGATCAATAAACTCATCTTT.

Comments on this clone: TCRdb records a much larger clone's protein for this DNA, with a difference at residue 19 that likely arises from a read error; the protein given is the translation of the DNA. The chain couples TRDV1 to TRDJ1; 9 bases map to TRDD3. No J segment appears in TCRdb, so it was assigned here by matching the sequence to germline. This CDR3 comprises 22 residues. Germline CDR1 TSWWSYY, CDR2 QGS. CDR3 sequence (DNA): TGTGCTCTTGGGGAAAACCCCATTAAGGGGCTGGGGGATCTCCTGTACACCGATGAACTCATCTTT. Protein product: CALGENPIKGLGDLLYTDELIF.

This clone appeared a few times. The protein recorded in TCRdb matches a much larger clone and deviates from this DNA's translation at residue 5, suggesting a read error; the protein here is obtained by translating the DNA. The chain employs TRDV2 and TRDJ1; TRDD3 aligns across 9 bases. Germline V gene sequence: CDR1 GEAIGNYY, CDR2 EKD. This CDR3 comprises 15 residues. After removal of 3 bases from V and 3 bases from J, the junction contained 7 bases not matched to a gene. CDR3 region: CACDPVGDRADKLIF. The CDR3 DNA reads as TGTGCCTGTGACCCCGTGGGGGATAGGGCCGATAAACTCATCTTT.

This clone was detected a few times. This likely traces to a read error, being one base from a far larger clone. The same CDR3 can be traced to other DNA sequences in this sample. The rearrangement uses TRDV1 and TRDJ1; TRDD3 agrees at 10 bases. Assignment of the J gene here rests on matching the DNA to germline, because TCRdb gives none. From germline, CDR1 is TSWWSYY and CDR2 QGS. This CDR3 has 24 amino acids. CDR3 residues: CALGEGRSLLKYWGIKNLNDKLIF. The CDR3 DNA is TGTGCTCTCGGGGAAGGCAGGAGCCTTCTTAAGTACTGGGGGATCAAAAATCTCAACGATAAACTCATCTTT.

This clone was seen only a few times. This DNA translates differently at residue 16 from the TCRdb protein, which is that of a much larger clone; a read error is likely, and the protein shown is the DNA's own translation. The CDR3 DNA follows: TGTGCTCTTGGGGAACCCAGCCTTAGGTTTGATAAAAGCTCGTACGCCGATAAACTCATCTTT. Translated: CALGEPSLRFDKSSYADKLIF. The chain employs TRDV1 and TRDJ1; D not resolved. CDR1 and CDR2 from the germline V gene are TSWWSYY and QGS. V shed 1 base and J shed 3 bases, with 30 bases lying between them. The CDR3 is 21 amino acids.

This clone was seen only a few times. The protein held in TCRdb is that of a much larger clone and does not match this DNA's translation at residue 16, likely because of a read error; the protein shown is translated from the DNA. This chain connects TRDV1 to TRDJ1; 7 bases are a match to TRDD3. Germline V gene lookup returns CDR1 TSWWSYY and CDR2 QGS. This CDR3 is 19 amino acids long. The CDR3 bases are TGTGCTCTTGGGGCACTTTCTACTGGGGCTTGCCCTTACACCGATCAACTCATCTTT. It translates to CALGALSTGACPYTDQLIF.

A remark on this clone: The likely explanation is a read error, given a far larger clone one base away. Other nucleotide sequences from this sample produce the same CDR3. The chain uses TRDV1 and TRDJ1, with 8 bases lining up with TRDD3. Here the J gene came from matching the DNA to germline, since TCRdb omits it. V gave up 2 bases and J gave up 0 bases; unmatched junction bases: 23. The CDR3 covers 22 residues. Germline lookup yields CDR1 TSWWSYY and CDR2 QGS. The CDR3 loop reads CALGEGLYRTGGHLPYTDKLIF. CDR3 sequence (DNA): TGTGCTCTTGGGGAAGGTCTCTACCGTACTGGGGGTCATCTCCCCTACACCGATAAACTCATCTTT.

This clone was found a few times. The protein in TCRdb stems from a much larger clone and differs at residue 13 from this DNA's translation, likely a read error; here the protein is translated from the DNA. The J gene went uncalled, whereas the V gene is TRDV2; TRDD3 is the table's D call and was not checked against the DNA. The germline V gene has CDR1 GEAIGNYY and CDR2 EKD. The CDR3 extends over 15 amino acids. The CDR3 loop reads CACDSYWGSIGKPIF. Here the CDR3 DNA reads TGTGCCTGTGACTCTTACTGGGGATCAATAGGTAAACCCATCTTT.

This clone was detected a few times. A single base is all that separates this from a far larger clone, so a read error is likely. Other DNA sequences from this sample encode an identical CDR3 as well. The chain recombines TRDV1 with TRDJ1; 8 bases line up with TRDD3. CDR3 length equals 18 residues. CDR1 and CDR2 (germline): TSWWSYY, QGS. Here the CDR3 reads CALGELKWGMSDTDKLIF. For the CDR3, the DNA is TGTGCTCTTGGTGAACTAAAATGGGGGATGTCCGACACCGATAAACTCATCTTT.

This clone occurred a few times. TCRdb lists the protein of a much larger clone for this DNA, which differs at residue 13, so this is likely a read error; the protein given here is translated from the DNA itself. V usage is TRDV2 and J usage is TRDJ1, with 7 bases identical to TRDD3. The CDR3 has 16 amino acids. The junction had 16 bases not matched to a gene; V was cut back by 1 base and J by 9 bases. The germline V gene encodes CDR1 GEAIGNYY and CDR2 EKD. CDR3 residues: CACDTYLGLDTGELIF. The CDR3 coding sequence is TGTGCCTGTGACACTTACTTAGGACTGGATACGGGGGAACTCATCTTT.

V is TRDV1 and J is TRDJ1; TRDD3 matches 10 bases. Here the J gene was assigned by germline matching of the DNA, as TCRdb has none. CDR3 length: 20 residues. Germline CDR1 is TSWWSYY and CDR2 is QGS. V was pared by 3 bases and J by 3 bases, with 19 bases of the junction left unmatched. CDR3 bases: TGTGCTCTTGGGGATCGGTATGGATTCTCGAACTGGGGGATTGCCGATAAACTCATCTTT. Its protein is CALGDRYGFSNWGIADKLIF.

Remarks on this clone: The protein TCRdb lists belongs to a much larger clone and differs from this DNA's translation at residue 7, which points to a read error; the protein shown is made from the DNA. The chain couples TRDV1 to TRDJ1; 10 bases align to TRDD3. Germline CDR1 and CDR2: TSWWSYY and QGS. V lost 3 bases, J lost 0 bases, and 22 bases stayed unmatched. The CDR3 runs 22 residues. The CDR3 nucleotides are TGTGCTCTTGGGGATGAGGCTACTTCCTACCATACTGGGGGATCCCACACCGATAAACTCATCTTT. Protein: CALGDEATSYHTGGSHTDKLIF.

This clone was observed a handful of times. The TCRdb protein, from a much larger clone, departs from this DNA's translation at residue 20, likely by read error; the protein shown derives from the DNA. The CDR3, as DNA: TGTGCTGTTTTCTTAGCCTTCCTACCCCGGGGGATATGGTCATTGAGTACGGGGTACGCCGATAAACTCATCTTT. This sequence encodes CAVFLAFLPRGIWSLSTGYADKLIF. The chain combines TRAV36/DV7 with TRDJ1, with D tentatively TRDD2 (9 bases). No J segment appears in TCRdb, so it was assigned here by matching the sequence to germline. V dropped 5 bases and J dropped 3 bases, with 50 bases sitting between them. The CDR3 totals 25 residues. Germline values: CDR1 VTNFRS, CDR2 LTSSGIE (reference sequence). The variable domain in full, completed from reference TRAV36/DV7 and TRDJ1, reads EDKVVQSPLSLVVHEGDTVTLNCSYEVTNFRSLLWYKQEKKAPTFLFMLTSSGIEKKSGRLSSILDKKELSSILNITATQTGDSAIYLCAVFLAFLPRGIWSLSTGYADKLIFGKGTRVTVEP.

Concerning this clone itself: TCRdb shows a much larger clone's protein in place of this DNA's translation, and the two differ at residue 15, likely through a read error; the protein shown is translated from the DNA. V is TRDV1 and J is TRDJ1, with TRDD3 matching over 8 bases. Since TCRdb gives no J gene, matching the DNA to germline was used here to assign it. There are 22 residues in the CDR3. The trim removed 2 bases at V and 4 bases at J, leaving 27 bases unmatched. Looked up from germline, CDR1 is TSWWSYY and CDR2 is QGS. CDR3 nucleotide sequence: TGTGCTCTTGGGGAATTTCAACTCCCGACATTTTACTGGGGGGCCACGAACGATAAACTCATCTTT. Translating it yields CALGEFQLPTFYWGATNDKLIF.

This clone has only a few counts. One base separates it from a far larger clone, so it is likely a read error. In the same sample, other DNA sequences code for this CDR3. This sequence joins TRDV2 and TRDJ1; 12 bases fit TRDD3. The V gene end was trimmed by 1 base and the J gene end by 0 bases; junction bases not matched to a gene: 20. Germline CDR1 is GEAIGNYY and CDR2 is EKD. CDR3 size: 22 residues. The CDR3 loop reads CACDTPDSGPLGDTPDTDKLIF. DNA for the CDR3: TGTGCCTGTGACACTCCCGATTCAGGCCCACTGGGGGATACTCCGGACACCGATAAACTCATCTTT.

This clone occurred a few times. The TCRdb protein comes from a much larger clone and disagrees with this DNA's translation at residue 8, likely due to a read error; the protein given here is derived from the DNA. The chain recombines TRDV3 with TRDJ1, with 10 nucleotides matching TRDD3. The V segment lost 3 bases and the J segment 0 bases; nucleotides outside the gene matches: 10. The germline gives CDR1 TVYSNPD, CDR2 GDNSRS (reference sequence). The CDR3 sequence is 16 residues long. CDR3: CALQYWGMSYTDKLIF. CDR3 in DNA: TGTGCCTTACAGTACTGGGGGATGTCGTACACCGATAAACTCATCTTT.

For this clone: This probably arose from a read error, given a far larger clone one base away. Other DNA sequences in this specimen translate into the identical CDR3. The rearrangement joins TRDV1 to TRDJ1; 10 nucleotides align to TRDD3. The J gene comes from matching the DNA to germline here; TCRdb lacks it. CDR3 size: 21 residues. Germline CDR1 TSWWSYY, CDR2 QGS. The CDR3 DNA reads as TGTGCTCTTGGGCCTCAATTCTTCCTATTTAGGGGGATACGCGATACCGACAAACTCATCTTT. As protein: CALGPQFFLFRGIRDTDKLIF.

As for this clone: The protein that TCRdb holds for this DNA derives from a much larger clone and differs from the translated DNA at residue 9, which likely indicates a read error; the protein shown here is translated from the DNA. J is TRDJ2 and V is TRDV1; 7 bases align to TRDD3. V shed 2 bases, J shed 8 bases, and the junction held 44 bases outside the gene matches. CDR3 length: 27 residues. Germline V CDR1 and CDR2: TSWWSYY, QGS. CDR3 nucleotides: TGTGCTCTTGGGGAAAGCGGATCATCCCTAAGGAGGGGGATGGGGGGATCGAGGCCCGATGAAGCGGCACAACTCTTCTTT. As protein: CALGESGSSLRRGMGGSRPDEAAQLFF.

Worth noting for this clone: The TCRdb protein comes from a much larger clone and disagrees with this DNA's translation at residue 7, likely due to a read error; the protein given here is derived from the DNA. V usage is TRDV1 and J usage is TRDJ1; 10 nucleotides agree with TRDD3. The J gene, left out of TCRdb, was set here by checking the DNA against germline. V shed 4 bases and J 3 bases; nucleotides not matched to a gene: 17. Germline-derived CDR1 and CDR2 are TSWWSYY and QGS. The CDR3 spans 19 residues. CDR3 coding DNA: TGTGCTCTTGGGGGACAAACAGTCCTGGGGGATAGGAAATCCGATAAACTCATCTTT. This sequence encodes CALGGQTVLGDRKSDKLIF.

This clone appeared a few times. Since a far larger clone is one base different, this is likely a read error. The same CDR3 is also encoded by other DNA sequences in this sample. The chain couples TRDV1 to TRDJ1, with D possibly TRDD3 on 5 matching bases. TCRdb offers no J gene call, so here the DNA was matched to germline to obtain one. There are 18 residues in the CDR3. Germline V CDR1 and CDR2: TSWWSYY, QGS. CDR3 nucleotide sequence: TGCGCTCTTGGAGACTGCCAGCGGGATCGTACTTACACCGATAAACTCATCTTT. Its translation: CALGDCQRDRTYTDKLIF.

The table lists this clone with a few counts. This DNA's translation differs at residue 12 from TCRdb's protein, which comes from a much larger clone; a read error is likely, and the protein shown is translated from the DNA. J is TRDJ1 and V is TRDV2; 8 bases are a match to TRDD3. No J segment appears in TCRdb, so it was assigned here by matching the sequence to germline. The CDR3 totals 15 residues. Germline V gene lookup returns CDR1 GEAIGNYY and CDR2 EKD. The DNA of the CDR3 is TGTGCCTGTGACGCCTTACTGGGGGGGGCCGATGAACTCATCTTT. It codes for CACDALLGGADELIF.

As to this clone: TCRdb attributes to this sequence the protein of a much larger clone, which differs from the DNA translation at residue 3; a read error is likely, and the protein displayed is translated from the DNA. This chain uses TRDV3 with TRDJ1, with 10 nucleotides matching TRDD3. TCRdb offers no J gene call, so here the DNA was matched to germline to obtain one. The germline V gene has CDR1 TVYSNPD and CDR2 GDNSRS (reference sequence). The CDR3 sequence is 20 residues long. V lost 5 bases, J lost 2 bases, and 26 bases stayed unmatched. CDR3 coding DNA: TGTGCCCTTCCCTCCCAATTTACTGGGGGATCCGCTGGGGGAACCGATAAACTCATCTTT. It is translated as CALPSQFTGGSAGGTDKLIF.

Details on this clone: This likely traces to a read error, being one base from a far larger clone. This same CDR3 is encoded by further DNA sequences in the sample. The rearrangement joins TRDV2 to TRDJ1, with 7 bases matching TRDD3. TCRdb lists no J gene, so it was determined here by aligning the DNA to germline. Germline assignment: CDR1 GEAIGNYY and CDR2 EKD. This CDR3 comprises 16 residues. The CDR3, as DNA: TGCGCCTGTGACACCGGACCGGGGGATTCAACCGATAAACTCATCTTT. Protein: CACDTGPGDSTDKLIF.

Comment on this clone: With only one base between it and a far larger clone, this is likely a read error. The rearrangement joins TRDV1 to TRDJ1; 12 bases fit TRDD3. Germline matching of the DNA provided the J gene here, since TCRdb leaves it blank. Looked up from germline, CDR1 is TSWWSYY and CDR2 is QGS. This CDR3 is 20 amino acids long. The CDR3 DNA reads TGTGCCCTTGGGGAAGTAAAACCTCCCTTGCTGGGGGATACGGACGTTAAACTCATCTTT. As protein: CALGEVKPPLLGDTDVKLIF.

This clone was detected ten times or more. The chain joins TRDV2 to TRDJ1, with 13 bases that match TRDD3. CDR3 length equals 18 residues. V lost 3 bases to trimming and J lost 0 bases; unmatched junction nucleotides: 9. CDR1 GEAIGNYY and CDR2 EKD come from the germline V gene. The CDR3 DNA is TGTGCCTGTGACTTCGTACTGGGGGATACGGGATACACCGATAAACTCATCTTT. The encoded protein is CACDFVLGDTGYTDKLIF.

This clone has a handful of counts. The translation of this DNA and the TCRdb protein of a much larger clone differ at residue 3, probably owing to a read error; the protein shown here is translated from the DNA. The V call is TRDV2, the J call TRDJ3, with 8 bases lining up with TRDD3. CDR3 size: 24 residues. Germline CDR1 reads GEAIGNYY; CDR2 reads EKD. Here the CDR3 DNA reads TGTGCCCGTGACACGGTGGAAGAACTGGGGGGTACCCGGGGAATCTCCTGGGACACCCGACAGATGTTTTTC. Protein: CARDTVEELGGTRGISWDTRQMFF.